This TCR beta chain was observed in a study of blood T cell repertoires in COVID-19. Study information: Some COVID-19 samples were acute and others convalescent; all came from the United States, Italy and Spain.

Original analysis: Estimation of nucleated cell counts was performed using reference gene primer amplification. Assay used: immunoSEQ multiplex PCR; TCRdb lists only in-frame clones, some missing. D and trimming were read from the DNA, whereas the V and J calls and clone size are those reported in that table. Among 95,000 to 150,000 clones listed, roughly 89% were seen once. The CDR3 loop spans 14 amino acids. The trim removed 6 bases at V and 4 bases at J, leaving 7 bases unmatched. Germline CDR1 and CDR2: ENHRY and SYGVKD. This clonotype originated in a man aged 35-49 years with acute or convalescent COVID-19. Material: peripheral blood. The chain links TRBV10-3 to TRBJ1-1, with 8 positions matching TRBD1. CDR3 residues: CAIRQGVLGTEAFF. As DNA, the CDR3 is TGTGCCATCAGACAGGGGGTCCTCGGCACTGAAGCTTTCTTT.